The 17 T cell receptor beta chains reported below all come from one sample, sequenced in a study of T cell repertoires in cytomegalovirus infection. TCRdb recomputed calls from the reads with MiXCR, one row per CDR3 protein. This table has approximately 500,000 distinct CDR3 sequences, approximately 26% appearing once. The sequencing input was PBMCs. These receptors were obtained from a human donor in good health (CMV status not recorded). Some clones in this sample may be carry-over from other donors' samples.

This chain connects TRBV2 to TRBJ2-7; a possible D gene is TRBD2 (5 bases). The germline V gene has CDR1 SNHLY and CDR2 FYNNEI. This CDR3 comprises 13 residues. The V gene lost 10 bases and the J gene lost 4 bases, with 17 bases spanning the gap. In nucleotides, the CDR3 is TGTGCCACCAAAACCCGGACTTCTTACGAGCAGTACGTC. Amino acids: CATKTRTSYEQYV.

This clonotype was observed a handful of times. The chain combines TRBV19 with TRBJ1-2, with 7 bases aligning to TRBD1. The germline V gene has CDR1 LNHDA and CDR2 SQIVND (reference sequence). The CDR3 totals 15 residues. V lost 3 bases to trimming and J lost 5 bases; unmatched junction nucleotides: 9. The CDR3 sequence is CASSIPRTGGYGYTF. As DNA, the CDR3 is TGTGCCAGTAGTATCCCCAGGACAGGCGGGTATGGCTACACCTTC.

This rearrangement joins TRBV12-3 or TRBV12-4 to TRBJ1-2, with 8 nucleotides matching TRBD1. The CDR3 runs to 13 residues. V shed 4 bases and J 8 bases; nucleotides not matched to a gene: 6. CDR3 residues: CASSYGQGVGYTF. The CDR3 bases are TGTGCCAGCAGTTACGGACAGGGTGTCGGCTACACCTTC.

This rearrangement joins TRBV7-2 to TRBJ2-3, with a tentative D call TRBD2 (5 bases). With 2 bases removed from V and 0 bases from J, the gap between germline ends came to 12 bases. This CDR3 has 16 residues. Germline V gives CDR1 SGHTA, CDR2 FQGNSA. CDR3 region: CASSLRSGPSTDTQYF. The CDR3 coding sequence is TGTGCCAGCAGCTTACGGAGCGGCCCTAGCACAGATACGCAGTATTTT.

This clonotype has ten or more counts. DNA for the CDR3: TGTGCCAGCAGCCCTGAACGGGAATTGGGCACTGAAGCTTTCTTT. This sequence encodes CASSPERELGTEAFF. The gene calls are TRBV5-6 and TRBJ1-1, with D unresolved. The CDR3 consists of 15 residues. V gave up 4 bases and J gave up 4 bases, with 17 bases separating them. Germline V gives CDR1 SGHDT, CDR2 YYEEEE.

The CDR3 DNA is TGTGCCTCGACCCCCGTCTACACCTTC. Residues: CASTPVYTF. The chain uses TRBV30 and TRBJ1-2, with D unclear. V gave up 7 bases and J gave up 10 bases, with 10 bases separating them. CDR1 is GTSNPN and CDR2 is SVGIG in the germline V gene (reference sequence). This CDR3 is built from 9 residues.

This clonotype has more than one count but fewer than ten. The J gene is TRBJ2-3, the V gene TRBV12-3 or TRBV12-4; no clear D. The CDR3 is 12 amino acids. Trimming pared 5 bases from V and 2 bases from J, leaving 5 bases between. The CDR3 bases are TGTGCCAGCAGTATTCTCACAGATACGCAGTATTTT. It specifies CASSILTDTQYF.

The V and J genes are TRBV28 and TRBJ1-6, with D tentatively TRBD1 (6 bases). Trimming stripped 8 bases from V and 0 bases from J, with 11 bases between. Looked up from germline, CDR1 is MDHEN and CDR2 is SYDVKM. This CDR3 is built from 15 residues. This chain's CDR3 is CASQGSISYNSPLHF. In DNA, the CDR3 is TGTGCCAGCCAGGGGTCTATCTCCTATAATTCACCCCTCCACTTT.

The J gene is TRBJ1-1, the V gene TRBV6-6; TRBD1 agrees at 7 bases. Germline V lookup: CDR1 MNHNY, CDR2 SVGAGI (reference sequence). V was pared by 1 base and J by 4 bases, with 3 bases of the junction left unmatched. The CDR3 length is 14 residues. CDR3 sequence (DNA): TGTGCCAGCAGTTACTGGGGGACAGCCACTGAAGCTTTCTTT. Its translation: CASSYWGTATEAFF.

This chain joins TRBV5-1 and TRBJ2-1; the D gene could be TRBD1 or TRBD2 (5 bases each). The V gene's germline CDR1 is SGHRS and CDR2 YFSETQ. The V end lost 0 bases, the J end lost 0 bases, and 10 bases lay between the germline ends. The CDR3 runs 16 residues. CDR3 sequence: CASSLVGEPSYNEQFF. CDR3 coding DNA: TGCGCCAGCAGCTTGGTAGGGGAGCCCTCCTACAATGAGCAGTTCTTC.

The J gene is TRBJ2-7, the V gene TRBV4-1; the D is unclear. This CDR3 is 17 amino acids long. Trimming removed 1 base from V and 3 bases from J, with 19 bases in between. Germline V lookup: CDR1 MGHRA, CDR2 YSYEKL. This chain's CDR3 is CASSQAFLTGNVYEQYF. As DNA, the CDR3 is TGCGCCAGCAGCCAAGCTTTTCTAACGGGTAATGTCTACGAGCAGTACTTC.

This clonotype was recorded a few times. The chain is built from TRBV10-3 and TRBJ2-7, with D perhaps TRBD1 or TRBD2 (5 bases each). CDR1 is ENHRY and CDR2 is SYGVKD in the germline V gene. The V end was cut by 3 bases, the J end by 4 bases, with 10 bases between. The CDR3 extends over 13 amino acids. This chain's CDR3 is CAISEVGRYEQYV. The CDR3 bases are TGTGCCATCAGTGAAGTGGGACGGTACGAGCAGTACGTC.

The chain recombines TRBV10-3 with TRBJ2-1; no reliable D call. This CDR3 is built from 12 residues. Trimming removed 5 bases from V and 5 bases from J, with 7 bases in between. Germline loops: CDR1 ENHRY, CDR2 SYGVKD. CDR3 in DNA: TGTGCCATCAGTCTCGGAGACAATGAGCAGTTCTTC. This translates into CAISLGDNEQFF.

Only a few counts were recorded for this clonotype. The J gene is TRBJ2-7, the V gene TRBV29-1; D perhaps matches TRBD2 (5 bases). The CDR3 is made up of 13 amino acids. With 5 bases removed from V and 3 bases from J, the gap between germline ends came to 14 bases. The V gene's germline CDR1 is SQVTM and CDR2 ANQGSEA. CDR3 region: CSVSRGAVYEQYF. The CDR3 nucleotides are TGCAGCGTTTCTCGAGGAGCGGTCTACGAGCAGTACTTC.

The chain is built from TRBV7-2 and TRBJ2-5, with D possibly matching TRBD1 (5 bases). Trimming left V 8 bases short and J 2 bases short, with 9 bases between. CDR3 size: 12 residues. CDR1 is SGHTA and CDR2 is FQGNSA in the germline V gene. CDR3 sequence (DNA): TGTGCCAGCCGGACACATCAAGAGACCCAGTACTTC. It codes for CASRTHQETQYF.

The J gene is TRBJ2-4, the V gene TRBV28; unclear D gene. CDR1 MDHEN and CDR2 SYDVKM come from the germline V gene. The CDR3 is 14 residues long. Trimming removed 7 bases at V and 0 bases at J, with 10 bases between. The CDR3: CASTPSLAKNIQYF. The CDR3 nucleotides read TGTGCCAGCACCCCGAGTCTAGCCAAAAACATTCAGTACTTC. Supplemented by reference TRBV28 and TRBJ2-4, the full variable domain reads DVKVTQSSRYLVKRTGEKVFLECVQDMDHENMFWYRQDPGLGLRLIYFSYDVKMKEKGDIPEGYSVSREKKERFSLILESASTNQTSMYLCASTPSLAKNIQYFGAGTRLSVL.

This chain connects TRBV6-8 to TRBJ2-1; 11 nucleotides match TRBD2. Germline V gene sequence: CDR1 MNHGY, CDR2 SAAAGT. There are 16 residues in the CDR3. V was clipped by 5 bases and J by 2 bases; unmatched bases: 5. CDR3 sequence (DNA): TGTGCCAGCAGTAAGGGACTAGCGGCAGCCTACAATGAGCAGTTCTTC. This gives the protein CASSKGLAAAYNEQFF.